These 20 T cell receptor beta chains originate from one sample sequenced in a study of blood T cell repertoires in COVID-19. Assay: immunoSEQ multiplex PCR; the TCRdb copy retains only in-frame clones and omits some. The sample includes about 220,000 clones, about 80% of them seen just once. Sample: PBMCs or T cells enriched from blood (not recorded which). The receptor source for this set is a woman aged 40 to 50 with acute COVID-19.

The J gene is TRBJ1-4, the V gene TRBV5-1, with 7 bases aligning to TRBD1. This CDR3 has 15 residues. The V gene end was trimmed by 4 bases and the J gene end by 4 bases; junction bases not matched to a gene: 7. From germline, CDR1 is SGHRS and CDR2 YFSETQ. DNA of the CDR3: TGCGCCAGCAGCCCTCCCGGGACAGATAATGAAAAACTGTTTTTT. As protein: CASSPPGTDNEKLFF. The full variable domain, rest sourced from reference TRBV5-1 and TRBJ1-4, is KAGVTQTPRYLIKTRGQQVTLSCSPISGHRSVSWYQQTPGQGLQFLFEYFSETQRNKGNFPGRFSGRQFSNSRSEMNVSTLELGDSALYLCASSPPGTDNEKLFFGSGTQLSVL.

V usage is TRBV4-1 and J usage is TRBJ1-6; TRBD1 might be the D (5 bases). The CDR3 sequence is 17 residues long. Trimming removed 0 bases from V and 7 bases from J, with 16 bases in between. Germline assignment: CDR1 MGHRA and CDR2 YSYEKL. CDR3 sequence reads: CASSQDARGRANSPLHF. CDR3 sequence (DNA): TGCGCCAGCAGCCAAGATGCTAGGGGCAGGGCCAATTCACCCCTCCACTTT.

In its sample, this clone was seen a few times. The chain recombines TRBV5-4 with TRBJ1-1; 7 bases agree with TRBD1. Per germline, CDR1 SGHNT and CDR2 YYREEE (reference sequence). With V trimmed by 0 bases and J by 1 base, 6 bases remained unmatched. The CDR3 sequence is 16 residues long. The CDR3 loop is CASSLGGAGGNTEAFF. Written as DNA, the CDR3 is TGTGCCAGCAGCTTGGGAGGGGCAGGGGGGAACACTGAAGCTTTCTTT.

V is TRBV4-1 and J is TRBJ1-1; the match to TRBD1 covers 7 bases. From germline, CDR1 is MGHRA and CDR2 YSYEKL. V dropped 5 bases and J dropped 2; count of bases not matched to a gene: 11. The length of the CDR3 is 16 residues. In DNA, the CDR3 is TGCGCCAGCAGCGAAACACGACAGGGCCTTAACACTGAAGCTTTCTTT. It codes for CASSETRQGLNTEAFF.

The CDR3 loop reads CASSSTGGGYGYTF. The CDR3 DNA is TGTGCCAGCAGCTCAACAGGGGGCGGTTATGGCTACACCTTC. The chain combines TRBV11-2 with TRBJ1-2, with 9 bases that match TRBD1. V lost 4 bases to trimming and J lost 5 bases; unmatched junction nucleotides: 5. The CDR3 length is 14 residues. From germline, CDR1 is SGHAT and CDR2 FQNNGV.

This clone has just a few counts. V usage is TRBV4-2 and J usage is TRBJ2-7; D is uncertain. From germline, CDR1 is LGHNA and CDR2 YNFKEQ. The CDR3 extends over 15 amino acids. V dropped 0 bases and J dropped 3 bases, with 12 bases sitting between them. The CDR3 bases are TGTGCCAGCAGCCAAGATTCGGTATCTCTCTACGAGCAGTACTTC. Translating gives CASSQDSVSLYEQYF.

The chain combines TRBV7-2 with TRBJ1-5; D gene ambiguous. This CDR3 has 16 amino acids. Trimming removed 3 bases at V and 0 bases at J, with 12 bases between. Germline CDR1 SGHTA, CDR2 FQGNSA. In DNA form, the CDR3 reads TGTGCCAGCAGCTTTACGAGTTGGTTTAGCAATCAGCCCCAGCATTTT. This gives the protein CASSFTSWFSNQPQHF.

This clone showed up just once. Here the CDR3 reads CSVLLAGVREQFF. The CDR3 nucleotides read TGCAGCGTTCTTCTAGCGGGGGTAAGGGAGCAGTTCTTC. The chain recombines TRBV29-1 with TRBJ2-1; 10 bases are a match to TRBD2. CDR1 is SQVTM, CDR2 ANQGSEA, per germline. The CDR3 is made up of 13 amino acids. The V segment lost 5 bases and the J segment 10 bases; nucleotides outside the gene matches: 8.

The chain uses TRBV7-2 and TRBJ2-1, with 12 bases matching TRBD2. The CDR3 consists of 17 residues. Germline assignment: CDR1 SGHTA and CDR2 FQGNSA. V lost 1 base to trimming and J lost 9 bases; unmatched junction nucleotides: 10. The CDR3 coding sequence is TGTGCCAGCAGCTTAGGGCCCCTAGCGGGGGGGCCTAGTGAGCAGTTCTTC. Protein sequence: CASSLGPLAGGPSEQFF.

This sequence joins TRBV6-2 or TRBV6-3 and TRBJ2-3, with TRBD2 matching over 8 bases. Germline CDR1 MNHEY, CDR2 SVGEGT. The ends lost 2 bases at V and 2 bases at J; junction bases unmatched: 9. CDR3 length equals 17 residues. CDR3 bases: TGTGCCAGCAGTTACCTCCGAAGCGGGGGATACACAGATACGCAGTATTTT. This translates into CASSYLRSGGYTDTQYF.

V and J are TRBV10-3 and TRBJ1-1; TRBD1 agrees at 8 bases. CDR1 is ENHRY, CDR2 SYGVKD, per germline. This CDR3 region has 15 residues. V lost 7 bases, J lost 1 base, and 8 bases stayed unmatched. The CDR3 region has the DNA TGTGCCATCAACCCCGCAGGGGGCGAGAACACTGAAGCTTTCTTT. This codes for CAINPAGGENTEAFF.

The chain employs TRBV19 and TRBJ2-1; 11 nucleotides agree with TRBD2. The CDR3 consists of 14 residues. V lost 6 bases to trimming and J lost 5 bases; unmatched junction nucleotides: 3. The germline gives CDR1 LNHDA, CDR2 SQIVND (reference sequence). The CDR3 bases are TGTGCCAGTAGCCTGGGACTAGCGGACAATGAGCAGTTCTTC. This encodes CASSLGLADNEQFF. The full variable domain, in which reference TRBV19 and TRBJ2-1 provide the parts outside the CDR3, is DGGITQSPKYLFRKEGQNVTLSCEQNLNHDAMYWYRQDPGQGLRLIYYSQIVNDFQKGDIAEGYSVSREKKESFPLTVTSAQKNPTAFYLCASSLGLADNEQFFGPGTRLTVL.

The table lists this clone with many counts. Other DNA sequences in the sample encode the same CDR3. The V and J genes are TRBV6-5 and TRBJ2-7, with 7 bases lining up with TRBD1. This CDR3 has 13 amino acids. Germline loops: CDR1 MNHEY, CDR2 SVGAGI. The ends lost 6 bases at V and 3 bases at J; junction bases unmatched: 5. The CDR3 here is CASRLRDSYEQYF. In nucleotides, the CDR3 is TGTGCCAGCAGACTTCGGGACAGCTACGAGCAGTACTTC.

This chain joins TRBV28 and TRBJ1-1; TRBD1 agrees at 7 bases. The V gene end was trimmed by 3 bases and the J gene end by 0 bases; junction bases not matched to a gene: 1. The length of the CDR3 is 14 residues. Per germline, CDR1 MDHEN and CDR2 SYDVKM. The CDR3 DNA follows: TGTGCCAGCAGTTTGACAGGGCTGAACACTGAAGCTTTCTTT. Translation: CASSLTGLNTEAFF.

For the CDR3, the DNA is TGTGCCAGCAGTTACGGAGGGCTCCTCGGCATGAACACTGAAGCTTTCTTT. Its translation is CASSYGGLLGMNTEAFF. This chain links TRBV6-2 or TRBV6-3 with TRBJ1-1; no clear D. The CDR3 is made up of 17 amino acids. In germline, CDR1 is MNHEY, CDR2 SVGEGT. The V and J ends lost 2 bases and 0 bases respectively, with 16 bases between them.

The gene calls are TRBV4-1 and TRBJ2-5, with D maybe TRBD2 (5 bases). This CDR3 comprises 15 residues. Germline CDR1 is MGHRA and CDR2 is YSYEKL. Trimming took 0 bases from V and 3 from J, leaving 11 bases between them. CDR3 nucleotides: TGCGCCAGCAGCCAAGACCCCGGGGAGAAAGAGACCCAGTACTTC. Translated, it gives CASSQDPGEKETQYF.

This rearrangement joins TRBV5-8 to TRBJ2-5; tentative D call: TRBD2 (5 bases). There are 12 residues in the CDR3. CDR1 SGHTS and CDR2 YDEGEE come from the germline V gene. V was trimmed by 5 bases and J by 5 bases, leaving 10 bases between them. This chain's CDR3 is CASRPPGETQYF. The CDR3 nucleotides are TGTGCCAGCAGACCCCCGGGGGAGACCCAGTACTTC.

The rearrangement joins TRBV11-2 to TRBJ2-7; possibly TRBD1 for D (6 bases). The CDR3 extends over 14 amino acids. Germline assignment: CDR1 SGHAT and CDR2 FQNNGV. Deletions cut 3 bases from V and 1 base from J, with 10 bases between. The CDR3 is CASSFPGQSYEQYF. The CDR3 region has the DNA TGTGCCAGCAGCTTTCCTGGACAGTCCTACGAGCAGTACTTC.

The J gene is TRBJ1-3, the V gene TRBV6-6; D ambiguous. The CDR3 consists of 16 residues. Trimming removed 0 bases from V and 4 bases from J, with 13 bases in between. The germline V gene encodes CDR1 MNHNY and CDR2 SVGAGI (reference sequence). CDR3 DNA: TGTGCCAGCAGTTACTCGAGGCGGGGAGGGGGAAACACCATATATTTT. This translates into CASSYSRRGGGNTIYF.

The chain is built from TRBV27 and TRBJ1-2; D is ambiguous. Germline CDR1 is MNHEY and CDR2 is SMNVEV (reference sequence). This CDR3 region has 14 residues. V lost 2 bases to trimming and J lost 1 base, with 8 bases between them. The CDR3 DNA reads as TGTGCCAGCAGTTTAGGCAGGTTTAACTATGGCTACACCTTC. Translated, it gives CASSLGRFNYGYTF.